A selection of T cell receptor beta chains follows, all from one sample in a study of blood T cell repertoires in COVID-19. The table came from immunoSEQ multiplex PCR; TCRdb's copy has only in-frame clones and leaves some out. The sample yields under 250,000 clones, roughly 80% seen once. Sequenced: peripheral blood. These receptors all stem from an elderly woman with acute or convalescent COVID-19. CDR3s include the opening cysteine and the closing phenylalanine or tryptophan. The D gene is left open where the match is weak. Clone size is not always given. Where it is, it says once, few, many or a class for expanded clones.

V	size	J	D	CDR3	DNA
TRBV19	-	TRBJ1-1	-	CASSIDRYGFGDMGTEAFF	TGTGCCAGTAGTATTGATCGGTATGGGTTCGGGGATATGGGCACTGAAGCTTTCTTT
TRBV7-6	-	TRBJ1-5	-	CASAHARQVSNQPQHF	TGTGCCAGCGCCCACGCCCGACAGGTTAGCAATCAGCCCCAGCATTTT
TRBV10-3	once	TRBJ1-5	-	CAISESGKPQHF	TGTGCCATCAGTGAGTCCGGGAAGCCCCAGCATTTT
TRBV6-6	-	TRBJ2-4	TRBD1	CASSYGQGAGDQYF	TGTGCCAGCAGTTACGGACAGGGGGCCGGTGATCAGTACTTC
TRBV5-1	-	TRBJ1-1	-	CASTTLGGTEAFF	TGCGCCAGCACCACCCTGGGGGGGACTGAAGCTTTCTTT
TRBV3-1/TRBV3-2	-	TRBJ2-7	-	CASSESHGVSYEQYF	TGTGCCAGCAGCGAGTCGCACGGGGTTTCCTACGAGCAGTACTTC
TRBV7-8	once	TRBJ1-1	TRBD1	CASSYGTGVTNTEAFF	TGTGCCAGCAGCTATGGGACAGGGGTAACGAACACTGAAGCTTTCTTT
TRBV21-1	-	TRBJ2-7	-	CASSKGQGEGSYF	TGTGCCAGCAGCAAGGGACAGGGTGAGGGCTCGTACTTC
TRBV4-1	-	TRBJ2-7	TRBD1	CASSQGRRGHFYEQYF	TGCGCCAGCAGCCAAGGTCGCAGGGGGCATTTTTACGAGCAGTACTTC
TRBV6-5	-	TRBJ1-1	TRBD1	CASRQGAWTEAFF	TGTGCCAGCCGACAGGGGGCTTGGACTGAAGCTTTCTTT
TRBV9	-	TRBJ1-4	-	CASSPGRVGEKLFF	TGTGCCAGCAGCCCAGGGAGGGTAGGTGAAAAACTGTTTTTT
TRBV7-8	few	TRBJ2-7	TRBD1	CASSLNDRGPEQYF	TGTGCCAGCAGCTTAAACGACAGGGGGCCCGAGCAGTACTTC
TRBV30	-	TRBJ2-5	-	CAWSRVVKETQYF	TGTGCCTGGTCCAGGGTCGTAAAAGAGACCCAGTACTTC
TRBV10-3	-	TRBJ2-7	TRBD1	CAIRPGQGPYEQYF	TGTGCCATCAGACCGGGACAGGGGCCCTACGAGCAGTACTTC
TRBV28	-	TRBJ1-5	-	CASSSQTDQPQHF	TGTGCCAGCAGTTCACAGACAGATCAGCCCCAGCATTTT
TRBV28	-	TRBJ1-5	-	CASSLLGGGQPQHF	TGTGCCAGCAGTTTATTAGGGGGGGGTCAGCCCCAGCATTTT
TRBV5-4	-	TRBJ1-2	TRBD1	CASKETGGYGYTF	TGTGCCAGCAAGGAAACAGGGGGCTATGGCTACACCTTC
TRBV4-1	few	TRBJ1-4	-	CASSQDPARGEKLFF	TGCGCCAGCAGCCAAGACCCGGCAAGGGGCGAAAAACTGTTTTTT
TRBV5-1	-	TRBJ2-6	-	CASSLDPGSAGANVLTF	TGCGCCAGCAGCTTGGATCCGGGATCGGCTGGGGCCAACGTCCTGACTTTC
TRBV5-1	-	TRBJ2-7	TRBD1	CASSLETQGARYEQYF	TGCGCCAGCAGCTTGGAGACCCAGGGGGCTAGGTACGAGCAGTACTTC
TRBV21-1	-	TRBJ2-5	-	CASCETIKGVWGYQETQYF	TGTGCCAGCTGCGAGACCATTAAGGGGGTATGGGGGTACCAAGAGACCCAGTACTTC
TRBV4-1	-	TRBJ2-1	-	CASSLDRTAVYNEQFF	TGCGCCAGCAGCCTAGATCGGACAGCCGTCTACAATGAGCAGTTCTTC
TRBV19	-	TRBJ1-2	TRBD1	CASSIQYTGTGVPRGGYTF	TGTGCCAGTAGTATCCAATATACCGGGACAGGGGTTCCCAGGGGTGGCTACACCTTC
TRBV4-1	-	TRBJ2-7	-	CASSQDLATYLRGEQYF	TGCGCCAGCAGCCAAGATCTTGCGACATACCTTCGGGGGGAGCAGTACTTC
TRBV6-5	few	TRBJ1-2	-	CASSPRRVPYGYTF	TGTGCCAGCAGTCCCCGCAGGGTCCCGTATGGCTACACCTTC
TRBV6-1	-	TRBJ2-2	-	CASSERSRQNTGELFF	TGTGCCAGCAGTGAAAGGTCGAGACAAAACACCGGGGAGCTGTTTTTT
TRBV5-1	-	TRBJ2-5	TRBD2	CASSLAASGQQETQYF	TGCGCCAGCAGCTTGGCGGCTAGCGGGCAACAAGAGACCCAGTACTTC
TRBV6-6	once	TRBJ1-6	-	CASSYVLSSYNSPLHF	TGTGCCAGCAGTTACGTCCTCAGCTCCTATAATTCACCCCTCCACTTT
TRBV27	-	TRBJ1-2	TRBD1	CASSLSKKLAGQSPNYGYTF	TGTGCCAGCAGTTTATCGAAGAAGTTGGCGGGACAGAGTCCTAACTATGGCTACACCTTC
TRBV6-1	-	TRBJ1-2	-	CASSEGQSLNYGYTF	TGTGCCAGCAGTGAAGGACAGTCGCTCAACTATGGCTACACCTTC
TRBV4-2	-	TRBJ2-2	-	CASSQVYRTNTGELFF	TGTGCCAGCAGCCAAGTATACAGAACGAACACCGGGGAGCTGTTTTTT
TRBV5-1	-	TRBJ1-6	-	CASSREVGTNSPLHF	TGCGCCAGCAGCAGGGAGGTAGGGACCAATTCACCCCTCCACTTT
TRBV7-9	-	TRBJ2-1	TRBD2	CASDSGVSYNEQFF	TGTGCCAGCGATAGCGGGGTCTCCTACAATGAGCAGTTCTTC
TRBV5-6	-	TRBJ2-5	-	CASSPKWGGRETQYF	TGTGCCAGCAGCCCGAAGTGGGGGGGCCGGGAGACCCAGTACTTC
TRBV2	-	TRBJ1-2	-	CASSGQNYGYTF	TGTGCCAGCAGCGGACAGAACTATGGCTACACCTTC
TRBV7-6	-	TRBJ2-5	-	CASSLGGVGRGRETQYF	TGTGCCAGCAGCTTAGGTGGAGTAGGGCGGGGGCGCGAGACCCAGTACTTC
TRBV28	-	TRBJ2-5	-	CASKRFGSRLQETQYF	TGTGCCAGCAAACGCTTCGGGAGCCGCTTGCAAGAGACCCAGTACTTC
TRBV5-1	once	TRBJ2-5	TRBD1	CASSFTGDQETQYF	TGCGCCAGCAGCTTCACAGGGGACCAAGAGACCCAGTACTTC
TRBV19	-	TRBJ1-5	-	CASAQTDSNQPQHF	TGTGCCAGTGCCCAGACAGATAGCAATCAGCCCCAGCATTTT
TRBV7-6	-	TRBJ1-2	TRBD1	CASSPTGRVVNNYGYTF	TGTGCCAGCAGCCCGACAGGGCGCGTAGTTAATAACTATGGCTACACCTTC
TRBV19	-	TRBJ1-5	TRBD1	CASSALQGAVNQPQHF	TGTGCCAGTAGTGCTTTACAGGGGGCGGTCAATCAGCCCCAGCATTTT
TRBV27	-	TRBJ2-7	-	CASSPAYEQYF	TGTGCCAGCAGTCCGGCCTACGAGCAGTACTTC
TRBV6-5	-	TRBJ2-1	TRBD1	CASSRGLRHNEQFF	TGTGCCAGCAGTAGGGGGCTTCGGCACAATGAGCAGTTCTTC
TRBV28	-	TRBJ2-1	-	CAGGVRPDNEQFF	TGTGCAGGCGGGGTAAGGCCAGACAATGAGCAGTTCTTC
TRBV10-2	-	TRBJ1-5	-	CASSDPSYGGQSNQPQHF	TGCGCCAGCAGTGACCCATCCTACGGGGGGCAGAGCAATCAGCCCCAGCATTTT
TRBV5-6	-	TRBJ2-7	TRBD2	CASSPSGVPYEQYF	TGTGCCAGCAGCCCAAGCGGGGTACCCTACGAGCAGTACTTC
TRBV7-2	-	TRBJ1-1	TRBD1	CASSLTGGGTEAFF	TGTGCCAGCAGCTTGACAGGGGGAGGAACTGAAGCTTTCTTT
TRBV9	-	TRBJ2-7	-	CASSVVSSSSEQYF	TGTGCCAGCAGCGTAGTTTCTTCTAGCAGCGAGCAGTACTTC
TRBV5-6	few	TRBJ1-5	-	CASSLDGTLIQPQHF	TGTGCCAGCAGCTTAGACGGGACACTGATTCAGCCCCAGCATTTT
TRBV5-1	-	TRBJ2-7	-	CASRREQDPYEQYF	TGCGCCAGCAGGCGGGAACAGGACCCCTACGAGCAGTACTTC
TRBV10-1	-	TRBJ2-2	-	CASSASGDTGELFF	TGCGCCAGCAGTGCTTCGGGAGACACCGGGGAGCTGTTTTTT
TRBV29-1	-	TRBJ2-3	-	CSVDRGGTDTQYF	TGCAGCGTTGACAGGGGTGGGACAGATACGCAGTATTTT
TRBV7-2	-	TRBJ1-2	TRBD1	CASSLGTGGYTF	TGTGCCAGCAGCTTAGGGACAGGAGGCTACACCTTC
TRBV6-1	-	TRBJ1-5	TRBD1	CASRVDRGKQPQHF	TGTGCCAGCAGAGTGGACAGGGGGAAACAGCCCCAGCATTTT
TRBV10-1	few	TRBJ1-1	TRBD1	CASSHRDRGERLAEAFF	TGCGCCAGCAGTCACCGGGACAGGGGGGAGAGGCTCGCTGAAGCTTTCTTT